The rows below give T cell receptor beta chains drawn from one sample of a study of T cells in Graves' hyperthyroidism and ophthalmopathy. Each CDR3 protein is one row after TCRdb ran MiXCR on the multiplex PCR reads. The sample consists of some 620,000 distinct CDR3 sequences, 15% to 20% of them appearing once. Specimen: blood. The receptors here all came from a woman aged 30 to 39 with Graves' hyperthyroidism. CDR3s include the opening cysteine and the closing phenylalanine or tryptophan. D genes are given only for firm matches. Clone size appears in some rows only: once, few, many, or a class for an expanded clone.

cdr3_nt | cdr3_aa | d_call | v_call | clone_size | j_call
TGTGCCAGCAGGCGAACCTCGGACAGGACCTATGGCTACACCTTC | CASRRTSDRTYGYTF | TRBD1 | TRBV6-2/TRBV6-3 | . | TRBJ1-2
TGTGCCAGCAGCTACCGGACAGGGGGCGAATACGAGCAGTACTTC | CASSYRTGGEYEQYF | TRBD1 | TRBV7-8 | many | TRBJ2-7
TGTGCCAGCAGTTTACACTACAATGAGCAGTTCTTC | CASSLHYNEQFF | . | TRBV12-3/TRBV12-4 | . | TRBJ2-1
TGTGCCAGCAGCCTACTGAGCGGGACGACAGATACGCAGTATTTT | CASSLLSGTTDTQYF | TRBD2 | TRBV7-9 | many | TRBJ2-3
TGTGCTAGCAGCTTAGTGGGTAGCGGGATTTACAATGAGCAGTTCTTC | CASSLVGSGIYNEQFF | TRBD2 | TRBV7-2 | . | TRBJ2-1
TGCAGCGTAACCCGCGGCAGTAGCTACGAGCAGTACTTC | CSVTRGSSYEQYF | . | TRBV29-1 | few | TRBJ2-7
TGCAGTGCTAGATCGACTAGCGGGAGTCCCCATACGCAGTATTTT | CSARSTSGSPHTQYF | TRBD2 | TRBV20-1 | . | TRBJ2-3
TGCAGCGTTGAAGACAGGGCTCCTGAAGCTTTCTTT | CSVEDRAPEAFF | . | TRBV29-1 | . | TRBJ1-1
TGTGCCAGCAGCCCCTCCCTACTAGCATATGAGCAGTTCTTC | CASSPSLLAYEQFF | . | TRBV11-2 | many | TRBJ2-1
TGTGCCAGCAGAACCGGGACGAACGTGGAAGCTTTCTTT | CASRTGTNVEAFF | . | TRBV2 | many | TRBJ1-1
TGTGCCAGCAGTTTAGGGGGACAGAATGAAAAACTGTTTTTT | CASSLGGQNEKLFF | TRBD1 | TRBV12-3/TRBV12-4 | many | TRBJ1-4
TGTGCCAGCAAGGGACTAGGGCTGCACGAGCAGTACTTC | CASKGLGLHEQYF | TRBD2 | TRBV12-3/TRBV12-4 | many | TRBJ2-7
TGTGCCAGCACCTGGGGACTGGGAGGCTTGAACGAGCAGTACTTC | CASTWGLGGLNEQYF | . | TRBV5-6 | many | TRBJ2-7
TGTGCCACCAGCAGAGACCGGGACAGGGGCTACGAGCAGTACTTC | CATSRDRDRGYEQYF | TRBD1 | TRBV15 | few | TRBJ2-7
TGTGCCAGCAGCCCAGCTCGGGGCGGCACTGAAGCTTTCTTT | CASSPARGGTEAFF | . | TRBV7-9 | . | TRBJ1-1
TGTGCCAGCAGTACAGGGAGGGGAGGTGGAAACACCATATATTTT | CASSTGRGGGNTIYF | . | TRBV12-3/TRBV12-4 | . | TRBJ1-3
TGTGCCAGCAGCTTAAGTGGTGAAAAACTGTTTTTT | CASSLSGEKLFF | . | TRBV11-2 | many | TRBJ1-4
TGTGCCAGCACCTTGTTTAGCACTGATCAGCCCCAGCATTTT | CASTLFSTDQPQHF | . | TRBV2 | . | TRBJ1-5
TGTGCCAGCAGCCAATCGACGGGGCAAATCACCCTCCACTTT | CASSQSTGQITLHF | . | TRBV7-2 | few | TRBJ1-6
TGTGCCAGCAGTCTTGCAGGGTATGTTGGCACAGATACGCAGTATTTT | CASSLAGYVGTDTQYF | . | TRBV28 | few | TRBJ2-3
TGCAGTGCTAGAGCACCGGGCCGGGGAACAGATACGCAGTATTTT | CSARAPGRGTDTQYF | . | TRBV20-1 | . | TRBJ2-3
TGCGCCAGCAGCTTGGGGGACCCAGATACGCAGTATTTT | CASSLGDPDTQYF | . | TRBV5-1 | many | TRBJ2-3
TGTGCCAGCAGTAAAGATTATGGCTACACCTTC | CASSKDYGYTF | . | TRBV27 | many | TRBJ1-2
TGCGCCAGCAGCTTTGGTGGTCCTGGGGCCAACGTCCTGACTTTC | CASSFGGPGANVLTF | . | TRBV5-1 | . | TRBJ2-6
TGTGCCAGCAGCCAAACGACAGGGTCTGGGGCCAACGTCCTGACTTTC | CASSQTTGSGANVLTF | TRBD1 | TRBV4-2 | many | TRBJ2-6
TGTGCCAGCGGGACTCTTAAAGAGACCCAGTACTTC | CASGTLKETQYF | . | TRBV27 | many | TRBJ2-5
TGTGCCAGCAGCGTAGAGACAGACTCTGGAAACACCATATATTTT | CASSVETDSGNTIYF | . | TRBV9 | . | TRBJ1-3
TGTGCCAGCAGTTACGAAGCGGGACAGGGGGCGAGCTATGGCTACACCTTC | CASSYEAGQGASYGYTF | TRBD1 | TRBV6-2/TRBV6-3 | once | TRBJ1-2
TGCGCCAGCAGCTTACCGGGAAGAAATATAAACAGGGGGCCGGGGGCCAACGTCCTGACTTTC | CASSLPGRNINRGPGANVLTF | TRBD1 | TRBV5-1 | . | TRBJ2-6